This T cell receptor (beta chain) was captured in a study of blood T cell repertoires in COVID-19. V shed 0 bases and J 4 bases; nucleotides not matched to a gene: 6. In germline, CDR1 is SGHRS, CDR2 YFSETQ. This CDR3 is built from 15 residues. This table comes from immunoSEQ multiplex PCR, and its TCRdb copy is limited to in-frame clones, with some not included. Among about 400,000 clones, 88% were seen once, and the ten largest hold approximately 2%. The clonotype originates from a woman aged 40 to 49 with acute COVID-19. This chain uses TRBV5-1 with TRBJ1-2, with 7 bases matching TRBD1. Sequencing was carried out using PBMCs or T cells enriched from blood (not recorded which). CDR3 DNA sequence: TGCGCCAGCAGCTTGGAGGGACAGAACATCTATGGCTACACCTTC. Translation: CASSLEGQNIYGYTF. The full variable domain, completed using reference TRBV5-1 and TRBJ1-2, is KAGVTQTPRYLIKTRGQQVTLSCSPISGHRSVSWYQQTPGQGLQFLFEYFSETQRNKGNFPGRFSGRQFSNSRSEMNVSTLELGDSALYLCASSLEGQNIYGYTFGSGTRLTVV.